This section outlines one T cell receptor beta chain sequence together with its context. Its antigen is currently unknown. This CDR3 contains 11 residues. The V end lost 4 bases, the J end lost 8 bases, and 11 bases lay between the germline ends. Germline V lookup: CDR1 GTSNPN, CDR2 SVGIG (reference sequence). This sample is drawn from a study of response to subunit inactivated influenza vaccine. TCRdb itself ran the RT-PCR reads through MiXCR, one entry per CDR3 protein. Here the sample spans 530,000 or so distinct CDR3 sequences, about 11% being singletons. Findings and limits, study-wide: The authors proposed limited new T cell recruitment per seasonal influenza vaccination.

The chain uses TRBV30 and TRBJ1-2; D is ambiguous. The starting material was PBMCs from blood, obtained on the day of vaccination. This receptor was taken from a man aged 45-65 years who received an inactivated influenza vaccine. Here the CDR3 reads CAWTASVGYTF. DNA for the CDR3: TGTGCCTGGACCGCCTCCGTAGGCTACACCTTC. Full variable domain (missing parts from reference TRBV30 and TRBJ1-2): SQTIHQWPATLVQPVGSPLSLECTVEGTSNPNLYWYRQAAGRGLQLLFYSVGIGQISSEVPQNLSASRPQDRQFILSSKKLLLSDSGFYLCAWTASVGYTFGSGTRLTVV.